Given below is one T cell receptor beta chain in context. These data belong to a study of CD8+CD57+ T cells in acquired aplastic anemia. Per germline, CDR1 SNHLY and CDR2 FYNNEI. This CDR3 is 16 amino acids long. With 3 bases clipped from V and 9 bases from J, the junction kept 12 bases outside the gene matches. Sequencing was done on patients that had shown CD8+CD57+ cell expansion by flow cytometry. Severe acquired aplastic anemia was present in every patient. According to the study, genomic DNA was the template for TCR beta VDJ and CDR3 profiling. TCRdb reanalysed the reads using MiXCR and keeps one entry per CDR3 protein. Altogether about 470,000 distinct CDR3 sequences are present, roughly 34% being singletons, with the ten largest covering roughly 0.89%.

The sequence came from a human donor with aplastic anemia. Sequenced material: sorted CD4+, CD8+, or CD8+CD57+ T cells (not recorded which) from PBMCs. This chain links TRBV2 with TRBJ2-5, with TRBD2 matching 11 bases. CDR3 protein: CASSEVAGGAFEAQYF. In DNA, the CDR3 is TGTGCCAGCAGTGAGGTAGCGGGGGGGGCCTTTGAGGCCCAGTACTTC.